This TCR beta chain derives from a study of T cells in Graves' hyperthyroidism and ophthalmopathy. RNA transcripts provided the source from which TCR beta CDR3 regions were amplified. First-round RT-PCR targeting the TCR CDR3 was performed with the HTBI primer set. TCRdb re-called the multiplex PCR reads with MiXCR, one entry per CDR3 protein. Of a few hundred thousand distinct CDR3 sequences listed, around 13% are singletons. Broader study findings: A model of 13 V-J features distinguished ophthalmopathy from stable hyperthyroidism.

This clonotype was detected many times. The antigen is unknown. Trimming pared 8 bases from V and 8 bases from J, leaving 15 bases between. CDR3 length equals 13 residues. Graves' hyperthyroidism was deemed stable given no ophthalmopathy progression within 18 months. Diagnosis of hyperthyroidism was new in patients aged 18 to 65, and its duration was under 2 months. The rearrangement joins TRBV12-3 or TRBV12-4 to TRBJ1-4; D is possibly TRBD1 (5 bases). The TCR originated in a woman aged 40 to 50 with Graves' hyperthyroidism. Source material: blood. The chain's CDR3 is CASRQGGREKLFF. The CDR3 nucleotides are TGTGCCAGCCGCCAGGGAGGTAGAGAAAAACTGTTTTTT.